The sequence of this TCR beta chain was determined in a study of blood T cell repertoires in COVID-19. The wider study: Recovered Cohort 3 donors showed two negative PCRs, clearance, or symptom resolution. COVID-19 samples, acute and convalescent, were from the United States, Italy and Spain.

This CDR3 region has 14 residues. V shed 6 bases, J shed 2 bases, and the junction held 5 bases outside the gene matches. The germline V gene has CDR1 MNHEY and CDR2 SVGEGT. The study drew participants aged about 18 to 95 years from some 23 US areas. In the study's own analysis: Amplifying reference gene primers gave estimates of nucleated cell counts. The table came from immunoSEQ multiplex PCR; TCRdb's copy has only in-frame clones and leaves some out. V, J and clone size are those of that table, while D and trimming were read from the DNA. The data contain about 280,000 clones, approximately 90% of them singletons.

Specimen: PBMCs or T cells enriched from blood (not recorded which). The sequence was obtained from a woman aged 60-75 years in a cohort exposed to, infected with or recovered from COVID-19 (not recorded which). The gene calls are TRBV6-2 or TRBV6-3 and TRBJ1-2; TRBD1 agrees at 8 bases. The CDR3 DNA sequence: TGTGCCAGCAGCCACCGGACAGGGAACTATGGCTACACCTTC. The encoded protein is CASSHRTGNYGYTF.